The 13 T cell receptor beta chains below come from one sample, sequenced in a study of cytomegalovirus exposure and HLA in healthy donors. Both 60 Vbeta primers and 13 Jbeta primers went into the PCR. Only in-frame clones appear in the TCRdb table, and some are missing; sequencing was by immunoSEQ multiplex PCR. The sample has over 110,000 clones, around 79% seen once. Sequenced input: PBMCs. These receptors were collected from a female donor in good health and CMV-seronegative.

The chain joins TRBV13 to TRBJ2-5, with TRBD2 as a possible D gene (6 bases). Germline loops: CDR1 PRHDT, CDR2 FYEKMQ (reference sequence). Between the trimmed V and J ends, which lost 5 bases and 5 bases, there was a span of 12 bases. The CDR3 is made up of 13 amino acids. The CDR3 region has the DNA TGTGCCAGCAGCCCGGGAAGCGGGGAGACCCAGTACTTC. Protein sequence: CASSPGSGETQYF.

The J gene is TRBJ1-6, the V gene TRBV14; D call uncertain. CDR1 and CDR2 from the germline V gene are SGHDN and FVKESK. Deletions cut 1 base from V and 1 base from J, with 11 bases between. The CDR3 consists of 17 residues. CDR3: CASSQANPGSYNSPLHF. The CDR3 nucleotides are TGTGCCAGCAGCCAAGCCAATCCGGGGTCCTATAATTCACCCCTCCACTTT.

Points on this clone: The conserved phenylalanine or tryptophan is not found at the CDR3 terminus, so this likely reflects a read error. Because the CDR3's place on the DNA is in doubt, the DNA is left out and the CDR3 is given as listed by TCRdb. The rearrangement links TRBV2 to TRBJ2-3; whether TRBD2, the table's D call, matches the DNA was not checked. The length of the CDR3 is 13 amino acids, counting both ends. CDR1 is SNHLY, CDR2 FYNNEI, per germline. The CDR3 spells CASRFEAGGPGYG.

V gene TRBV28 combines with J gene TRBJ2-7, with D possibly TRBD1 on 6 matching bases. With 6 bases removed from V and 6 bases from J, the gap between germline ends came to 21 bases. The CDR3 sequence is 15 residues long. Germline values: CDR1 MDHEN, CDR2 SYDVKM. The CDR3 nucleotides are TGTGCCAGCAGATTAACAGGGCTGCGACTGGGCGAGCAGTACTTC. Its protein is CASRLTGLRLGEQYF.

The V gene is TRBV4-3, the J gene TRBJ2-7; 7 nucleotides line up with TRBD2. Germline V gene sequence: CDR1 LGHNA, CDR2 YSLEER. The CDR3 consists of 15 residues. Trimming cost V 3 bases and J 4 bases; bases outside gene matches: 9. The CDR3, as DNA: TGCGCCAGCAGCCAGGGAGGGATAGGGCGGTACGAGCAGTACTTC. This encodes CASSQGGIGRYEQYF.

J is TRBJ2-1 and V is TRBV20-1; D gene uncertain. Trimming pared 0 bases from V and 15 bases from J, leaving 12 bases between. From germline, CDR1 is DFQATT and CDR2 SNEGSKA (reference sequence). CDR3 length: 11 residues. DNA of the CDR3: TGCAGTGCTAGAGATGGTGTAGTGTGGTTCTTC. This gives the protein CSARDGVVWFF.

The chain recombines TRBV7-2 with TRBJ2-7, with D maybe TRBD1 (5 bases). This CDR3 spans 14 amino acids. With 5 bases removed from V and 3 bases from J, the gap between germline ends came to 14 bases. Looked up from germline, CDR1 is SGHTA and CDR2 is FQGNSA. CDR3 sequence: CASSPNQGDYEQYF. The CDR3 region has the DNA TGTGCCAGCAGCCCAAACCAGGGTGACTACGAGCAGTACTTC.

The chain is built from TRBV11-1 and TRBJ2-3; 11 bases are a match to TRBD2. Germline CDR1 reads SGHAT; CDR2 reads FQDESV (reference sequence). V shed 5 bases, J shed 6 bases, and the junction held 7 bases outside the gene matches. The CDR3 has 15 residues. CDR3 amino acids: CASSRSGGAGDTQYF. The CDR3 nucleotides are TGTGCCAGCAGCCGTAGCGGGGGGGCCGGGGATACGCAGTATTTT.

The chain employs TRBV6-6 and TRBJ2-2; 12 bases map to TRBD2. The germline V gene encodes CDR1 MNHNY and CDR2 SVGAGI (reference sequence). The CDR3 is 16 residues long. V dropped 6 bases and J dropped 4; count of bases not matched to a gene: 6. As DNA, the CDR3 is TGTGCCAGCAGCCTCCCTAGCGGGGGGGGCACCGGGGAGCTGTTTTTT. Translated: CASSLPSGGGTGELFF.

This chain uses TRBV4-1 with TRBJ2-5; 7 bases align to TRBD1. Germline assignment: CDR1 MGHRA and CDR2 YSYEKL. CDR3 length equals 15 residues. The V gene end was trimmed by 2 bases and the J gene end by 2 bases; junction bases not matched to a gene: 5. The CDR3, as DNA: TGCGCCAGCAGCCAACTCCCGGGACAGCAAGAGACCCAGTACTTC. It translates to CASSQLPGQQETQYF.

This chain joins TRBV2 and TRBJ2-7, with a weak D call TRBD2 (6 bases). The CDR3 has 14 amino acids. Germline V gives CDR1 SNHLY, CDR2 FYNNEI. Trimming removed 8 bases from V and 3 bases from J, with 17 bases in between. The CDR3 protein is CASCLGLKLYEQYF. The CDR3 DNA reads as TGTGCCAGCTGCCTGGGACTGAAGCTCTACGAGCAGTACTTC.

The J gene is TRBJ2-3, the V gene TRBV10-2, with a possible D match to TRBD2 (6 bases). CDR1 and CDR2 (germline): WSHSY, SAAADI. This CDR3 contains 19 residues. The V end was cut by 7 bases, the J end by 2 bases, with 28 bases between. CDR3 nucleotides: TGCGCCAGCATCCCAGGGTTTTTACGACTAGTCAATTTCACAGATACGCAGTATTTT. Its protein is CASIPGFLRLVNFTDTQYF.

This clone was seen only once. The rearrangement links TRBV5-4 to TRBJ2-3, with TRBD2 matching over 11 bases. V shed 4 bases, J shed 3 bases, and the junction held 13 bases outside the gene matches. CDR3 length: 18 residues. Germline values: CDR1 SGHNT, CDR2 YYREEE (reference sequence). The CDR3 loop is CASSGGLAGRIGTDTQYF. In DNA, the CDR3 is TGTGCCAGCAGCGGCGGACTAGCGGGTCGCATCGGGACAGATACGCAGTATTTT. The entire variable domain, with the rest obtained from reference TRBV5-4 and TRBJ2-3, is as follows: ETGVTQSPTHLIKTRGQQVTLRCSSQSGHNTVSWYQQALGQGPQFIFQYYREEENGRGNFPPRFSGLQFPNYSSELNVNALELDDSALYLCASSGGLAGRIGTDTQYFGPGTRLTVL.